The 30 T cell receptor beta chains below all came from one sample that was sequenced in a study of blood T cells in healthy people across ages. For the second PCR, which ran for roughly 7 to 11 cycles, a sample-barcoded 5' primer and a J-beta primer mix were used. MiXCR, run by TCRdb on the 5' RACE reads, gives a single entry per CDR3 protein. The data contain fewer than 750,000 distinct CDR3 sequences, 47% of them singletons. Sequences were obtained from blood. The receptors derive from an elderly man in good health.

The DNA for the CDR3 is TGTGCCATCAGTCAGACCGGGACAACCAACGAGCAGTACTTC. Translating gives CAISQTGTTNEQYF. The chain has TRBV10-3 and TRBJ2-4; tentatively, D is TRBD1 (6 bases). The assigned J gene may be wrong: the sequence end matches TRBJ2-7 better. Germline CDR1 and CDR2: ENHRY and SYGVKD. The CDR3 totals 14 residues.

To note about this clonotype: The germline gene is not matched at one end of the junction; a read error may be the cause. This chain links TRBV29-1 with TRBJ1-2; the match to TRBD1 covers 7 bases. Germline V lookup: CDR1 SQVTM, CDR2 ANQGSEA. This CDR3 contains 15 residues. In DNA, the CDR3 is TGCGGCGTTGAGCCCGGGACAGCTCGTAACTATGGCTACACCTTC. As protein: CGVEPGTARNYGYTF.

The gene calls are TRBV7-6 and TRBJ2-1, with D possibly being TRBD2 (6 bases). The CDR3 is 15 amino acids. Germline CDR1 SGHVS, CDR2 FNYEAQ. Trimming left V 1 base short and J 8 bases short, with 15 bases between. The CDR3 nucleotides are TGTGCCAGCAGCTTAGATGGTCTAGCGCGGGATGAGCAGTTCTTC. Translation gives CASSLDGLARDEQFF. The variable domain in full, with the rest retrieved from reference TRBV7-6 and TRBJ2-1, is GAGVSQSPRYKVTKRGQDVALRCDPISGHVSLYWYRQALGQGPEFLTYFNYEAQQDKSGLPNDRFSAERPEGSISTLTIQRTEQRDSAMYRCASSLDGLARDEQFFGPGTRLTVL.

The chain is built from TRBV27 and TRBJ2-7; 13 bases fit TRBD2. Trimming cost V 4 bases and J 7 bases; bases outside gene matches: 16. The germline V gene has CDR1 MNHEY and CDR2 SMNVEV (reference sequence). The CDR3 totals 18 residues. The DNA for the CDR3 is TGTGCCAGCAGTTCCCGTTGGACTAGCGGGAGAGGGTTGGAGGAGCAGTACTTC. Amino acid sequence: CASSSRWTSGRGLEEQYF.

This clonotype has a single count. The chain recombines TRBV4-2 with TRBJ2-1; 8 nucleotides line up with TRBD1. The length of the CDR3 is 15 residues. Germline V gene sequence: CDR1 LGHNA, CDR2 YNFKEQ. Unmatched junction bases numbered 9, after V lost 5 bases and J lost 6 bases. CDR3 sequence: CASSYGTGESNEQFF. As DNA, the CDR3 is TGTGCCAGCAGCTACGGGACAGGAGAATCCAATGAGCAGTTCTTC.

This clonotype was observed many times. The CDR3 DNA reads as TGTGCCAGCAGCTTCGAGGGGCTCGGCAATGAGCAGTTCTTC. This encodes CASSFEGLGNEQFF. The chain has TRBV7-2 and TRBJ2-1; D might be TRBD1 or TRBD2, each matching 5 bases. Germline V lookup: CDR1 SGHTA, CDR2 FQGNSA. V was cut by 3 bases and J by 6 bases, with 12 bases left in between. The CDR3 spans 14 residues.

The chain links TRBV3-1 to TRBJ2-1; weak D call: TRBD2 (6 bases). The CDR3 covers 15 residues. Trimming left V 8 bases short and J 0 bases short, with 14 bases between. The V gene's germline CDR1 is LGHDT and CDR2 YNNKEL (reference sequence). The CDR3 protein is CASGGAASSYNEQFF. The CDR3 bases are TGTGCCAGCGGCGGGGCGGCAAGCTCCTACAATGAGCAGTTCTTC.

V and J are TRBV9 and TRBJ2-7; the D gene is possibly TRBD2 (5 bases). The germline gives CDR1 SGDLS, CDR2 YYNGEE. The V end lost 5 bases, the J end lost 0 bases, and 12 bases lay between the germline ends. This CDR3 is 14 amino acids long. The CDR3 sequence is CASSQMGSSYEQYF. CDR3 sequence (DNA): TGTGCCAGCAGTCAAATGGGGAGCTCCTACGAGCAGTACTTC. Supplemented by reference TRBV9 and TRBJ2-7, the full variable domain reads DSGVTQTPKHLITATGQRVTLRCSPRSGDLSVYWYQQSLDQGLQFLIQYYNGEERAKGNILERFSAQQFPDLHSELNLSSLELGDSALYFCASSQMGSSYEQYFGPGTRLTVT.

The rearrangement uses TRBV7-2 and TRBJ1-4; 7 positions agree with TRBD1. The CDR3 runs 15 residues. V shed 5 bases, J shed 5 bases, and the junction held 8 bases outside the gene matches. Germline V gene lookup returns CDR1 SGHTA and CDR2 FQGNSA. The DNA of the CDR3 is TGTGCCAGCAGCCCCGGACAGGTGTGGAATGAAAAACTGTTTTTT. Residues: CASSPGQVWNEKLFF.

The chain combines TRBV3-1 with TRBJ2-1; a possible D gene is TRBD2 (5 bases). CDR3 length: 16 residues. Germline values: CDR1 LGHDT, CDR2 YNNKEL (reference sequence). Deletions cut 0 bases from V and 6 bases from J, with 15 bases between. CDR3: CASSQDSVLEGNEQFF. The CDR3, as DNA: TGTGCCAGCAGCCAAGATTCGGTACTAGAAGGCAATGAGCAGTTCTTC.

This clonotype was counted only a few times. The chain employs TRBV5-1 and TRBJ1-2; possible D gene TRBD1, 5 bases. Germline V lookup: CDR1 SGHRS, CDR2 YFSETQ. This CDR3 comprises 13 residues. Deletions cut 4 bases from V and 7 bases from J, with 14 bases between. Here the CDR3 DNA reads TGCGCCAGCAGCCCTGGGGCCGGGGTTGGCTACACCTTC. Its translation: CASSPGAGVGYTF.

In its sample, this clonotype was seen many times. This chain uses TRBV7-2 with TRBJ1-2, with 9 bases fitting TRBD1. This CDR3 region has 16 residues. Germline CDR1 SGHTA, CDR2 FQGNSA. Trimming took 5 bases from V and 7 from J; bases not matched to a gene: 14. CDR3 in amino acids: CASSKGGGDRVSGYTF. The CDR3 DNA is TGTGCCAGCAGCAAGGGCGGTGGGGACAGGGTATCTGGCTACACCTTC.

This clonotype was observed once. The J gene is TRBJ1-1, the V gene TRBV7-2; D is uncertain. The V end lost 1 base, the J end lost 0 bases, and 9 bases lay between the germline ends. This CDR3 region has 15 residues. CDR1 is SGHTA, CDR2 FQGNSA, per germline. Here the CDR3 DNA reads TGTGCCAGCAGCTTAGTATTGGCGGTGAACACTGAAGCTTTCTTT. Encoded protein: CASSLVLAVNTEAFF.

Concerning this clonotype itself: A read error may explain this, as a much larger clone is one base away. V is TRBV6-6 and J is TRBJ2-7, with 7 nucleotides matching TRBD1. This CDR3 comprises 14 residues. Germline CDR1 and CDR2: MNHNY and SVGAGI (reference sequence). CDR3 loop: CASSYSTGNYERYF. The CDR3 DNA reads TGTGCCAGCAGTTACTCGACAGGGAACTACGAGCGGTACTTC.

This clonotype was detected only a few times. The V call is TRBV9, the J call TRBJ2-3; 9 nucleotides match TRBD1. CDR3 size: 14 residues. With V trimmed by 0 bases and J by 6 bases, 2 bases remained unmatched. Germline values: CDR1 SGDLS, CDR2 YYNGEE. The CDR3 sequence is CASSVVDRGDTQYF. The CDR3 DNA reads as TGTGCCAGCAGCGTAGTGGACAGGGGCGATACGCAGTATTTT.

A few counts support this clonotype. The gene calls are TRBV6-5 and TRBJ2-7; D is ambiguous. With the DNA end fitting TRBJ2-5 better, the J assignment may be wrong. Looked up from germline, CDR1 is MNHEY and CDR2 is SVGAGI. CDR3 length: 19 amino acids. The CDR3 DNA is TGTGCCAGCAGTTACCCCAAGGATGTAGGTGGGCCCTCCAGAAGGACCCAGTACTTC. This codes for CASSYPKDVGGPSRRTQYF.

On this clonotype: This may be a read error: a much more frequent sequence differs by one nucleotide. The V call is TRBV29-1, the J call TRBJ2-6, with D hard to call. CDR1 is SQVTM and CDR2 is ANQGSEA in the germline V gene. The ends were cut back, 5 bases at V and 2 bases at J, with 4 bases in the middle. The CDR3 length is 12 residues. CDR3 region: CSVTPGANVLTF. Written as DNA, the CDR3 is TGCAGCGTTACCCCTGGGGCCAACGTCCTGACTTTC.

This clonotype was counted once. V is TRBV20-1 and J is TRBJ2-5; tentatively, D is TRBD1 (5 bases). Trimming left V 6 bases short and J 8 bases short, with 10 bases between. The CDR3 runs to 10 residues. CDR1 is DFQATT, CDR2 SNEGSKA, per germline (reference sequence). CDR3 region: CSAHWGTQYF. The CDR3, as DNA: TGCAGTGCCCACTGGGGCACCCAGTACTTC.

The DNA of the CDR3 is TGTGCCAGCAGTTCACTCCCGGGCCACGAGCAGTACTTC. It is translated as CASSSLPGHEQYF. The rearrangement uses TRBV28 and TRBJ2-7; D ambiguous. This CDR3 is 13 amino acids long. V was clipped by 4 bases and J by 5 bases, with 12 bases between them. Germline V gene data show CDR1 as MDHEN and CDR2 as SYDVKM.

On this clonotype: One junction end disagrees with the germline gene, perhaps due to a read error. The chain recombines TRBV6-2 or TRBV6-3 with TRBJ2-4; D tentatively fits TRBD1 or TRBD2 (5 bases each). The germline CDR1 and CDR2 sequences are MNHEY and SVGEGT. The CDR3 runs 16 residues. The CDR3 spells CANSYSQGRTKNIQYF. In DNA form, the CDR3 reads TGTGCCAACAGTTACTCGCAGGGACGAACCAAAAACATTCAGTACTTC.

The rearrangement joins TRBV9 to TRBJ2-1, with 7 bases identical to TRBD1. Trimming took 4 bases from V and 2 from J; bases not matched to a gene: 6. The CDR3 consists of 15 residues. Germline V gene lookup returns CDR1 SGDLS and CDR2 YYNGEE. CDR3 residues: CASSPGGITYNEQFF. In DNA, the CDR3 is TGTGCCAGCAGCCCAGGGGGTATAACCTACAATGAGCAGTTCTTC.

This clonotype showed up just a few times. The J gene is TRBJ1-4, the V gene TRBV6-6, with 7 bases that match TRBD1. V dropped 6 bases and J dropped 7; count of bases not matched to a gene: 8. Germline V gives CDR1 MNHNY, CDR2 SVGAGI (reference sequence). The CDR3 contains 14 residues. CDR3 amino acids: CASRKGARGEKLFF. CDR3 nucleotides: TGTGCCAGCAGAAAGGGGGCGCGAGGTGAAAAACTGTTTTTT.

This rearrangement joins TRBV12-3 or TRBV12-4 to TRBJ2-1; 8 bases map to TRBD1. There are 16 residues in the CDR3. V gave up 3 bases and J gave up 9 bases; unmatched junction bases: 13. Here the CDR3 DNA reads TGTGCCAGCAGTTTGAGGAACCCAGACAGGGGAGGTGAGCAGTTCTTC. Translating gives CASSLRNPDRGGEQFF.

The chain joins TRBV20-1 to TRBJ2-7; no reliable D call. This CDR3 spans 14 amino acids. Germline V gene sequence: CDR1 DFQATT, CDR2 SNEGSKA (reference sequence). Deletions cut 5 bases from V and 0 bases from J, with 14 bases between. The CDR3 nucleotides read TGCAGTGCTCAGGTGGCGAGGCCCTCCTACGAGCAGTACTTC. Translating gives CSAQVARPSYEQYF.

V usage is TRBV15 and J usage is TRBJ2-1, with 9 bases lining up with TRBD2. Gene TRBJ2-7 matches the end of the DNA better, so the J call may be wrong. Germline CDR1 reads LNHNV; CDR2 reads YYDKDF (reference sequence). The CDR3 has 15 amino acids. This CDR3 is CATSSESGGIDEQYF. The DNA of the CDR3 is TGTGCCACCAGCAGCGAGAGCGGGGGGATCGACGAGCAGTACTTC.

The V gene is TRBV30, the J gene TRBJ2-1; D may match TRBD1 or TRBD2 (5 bases each). The CDR3 extends over 16 amino acids. V was shortened by 2 bases and J by 3 bases, with 17 bases between the two germline ends. Germline CDR1 GTSNPN, CDR2 SVGIG (reference sequence). The CDR3 protein is CAWSPPSRGVYNEQFF. The DNA for the CDR3 is TGTGCCTGGAGTCCACCCTCTCGAGGGGTCTACAATGAGCAGTTCTTC.

This clonotype showed up just a few times. A much larger clone differs from this one at a single base, so this may be a read error. The gene calls are TRBV6-6 and TRBJ2-3, with unresolved D. The CDR3 has 17 residues. CDR1 and CDR2 from the germline V gene are MNHNY and SVGAGI (reference sequence). Trimming cost V 5 bases and J 0 bases, with 18 bases left between them. CDR3 residues: CASSHPGDAVSTDTQYF. The CDR3 coding sequence is TGTGCCAGCAGTCACCCCGGTGACGCCGTTAGCACAGATACGCAGTATTTT.

V gene TRBV6-6 combines with J gene TRBJ1-2; possibly TRBD1 for D (6 bases). V lost 4 bases and J 8 bases, leaving 17 bases between the germline ends. Germline CDR1 and CDR2: MNHNY and SVGAGI (reference sequence). The CDR3 contains 14 residues. This CDR3 is CASSFSIQGSGYTF. The CDR3 DNA reads as TGTGCCAGCAGTTTCTCAATACAGGGTAGCGGCTACACCTTC.

The chain uses TRBV7-3 and TRBJ2-3; TRBD2 matches at 13 bases. Germline-derived CDR1 and CDR2 are SGHTA and FQGTGA. The CDR3 totals 16 residues. V dropped 3 bases and J dropped 4; count of bases not matched to a gene: 4. The CDR3 loop is CASSLGLAGWADTQYF. The CDR3 DNA sequence: TGTGCCAGCAGCTTGGGACTAGCGGGATGGGCAGATACGCAGTATTTT.

This chain joins TRBV4-3 and TRBJ1-4; 7 bases map to TRBD1. Germline loops: CDR1 LGHNA, CDR2 YSLEER. After removal of 2 bases from V and 5 bases from J, the junction contained 2 bases not matched to a gene. The length of the CDR3 is 14 residues. CDR3 in amino acids: CASSQPGGNEKLFF. CDR3 in DNA: TGCGCCAGCAGCCAACCAGGGGGGAATGAAAAACTGTTTTTT.